The 27 T cell receptor beta chains in this list originate from one sample, sequenced in a study of long-term antiretroviral therapy in people with HIV. Researchers ran immunoSEQ v3.0 at survey level. Generated by immunoSEQ multiplex PCR, the TCRdb table keeps only in-frame clones and is missing some. In the table there are 15,000 to 20,000 clones, around 74% of which are singletons. Sequencing used unsorted PBMCs, obtained roughly 2.5 years before starting antiretroviral therapy. Source of these receptors: a woman between 45 and 65 years old with HIV.

V is TRBV5-5 and J is TRBJ1-6; possibly TRBD1 for D (6 bases). CDR1 is SGHKS and CDR2 is YYEKEE in the germline V gene (reference sequence). Trimming took off 0 bases at V and 6 bases at J, with 10 bases between the two ends. This CDR3 region has 15 residues. The CDR3 is CASSLEGGINSPLHF. CDR3 in DNA: TGTGCCAGCAGCTTGGAGGGGGGGATTAATTCACCCCTCCACTTT.

The genes are TRBV27 and TRBJ2-1; D remains ambiguous. This CDR3 is built from 13 residues. The V end was cut by 3 bases, the J end by 4 bases, with 7 bases between. Per germline, CDR1 MNHEY and CDR2 SMNVEV (reference sequence). DNA for the CDR3: TGTGCCAGCAGTTTCCCGGATTACAATGAGCAGTTCTTC. Translation: CASSFPDYNEQFF.

V usage is TRBV19 and J usage is TRBJ1-6; possibly TRBD1 for D (5 bases). The CDR3 runs 15 residues. CDR1 and CDR2 (germline): LNHDA, SQIVND (reference sequence). V shed 8 bases and J shed 2 bases, with 13 bases lying between them. CDR3 in DNA: TGTGCCAGTGCCGGGGGGTTTACCTATAATTCACCCCTCCACTTT. It specifies CASAGGFTYNSPLHF.

This clone was found a few times. The CDR3 bases are TGTGCCGCTGATGCGGGACAGCACGATTATAGCAATCAGCCCCAGCATTTT. It translates to CAADAGQHDYSNQPQHF. The chain employs TRBV10-3 and TRBJ1-5; 7 positions agree with TRBD1. The trim removed 11 bases at V and 0 bases at J, leaving 16 bases unmatched. The CDR3 totals 17 residues. Germline V gene lookup returns CDR1 ENHRY and CDR2 SYGVKD.

The V and J genes are TRBV7-6 and TRBJ2-7; 9 nucleotides agree with TRBD1. Germline V lookup: CDR1 SGHVS, CDR2 FNYEAQ. The CDR3 extends over 13 amino acids. V shed 5 bases, J shed 4 bases, and the junction held 3 bases outside the gene matches. CDR3 nucleotide sequence: TGTGCCAGCAGCCAGGACAGGGGATACGAGCAGTACGTC. It encodes CASSQDRGYEQYV.

The J gene is TRBJ2-5, the V gene TRBV2; 12 nucleotides match TRBD2. Germline CDR1 reads SNHLY; CDR2 reads FYNNEI. V was pared by 5 bases and J by 5 bases, with 6 bases of the junction left unmatched. The CDR3 sequence is 15 residues long. CDR3 sequence: CASSRTSGVVETQYF. CDR3 coding DNA: TGTGCCAGCAGTAGGACTAGCGGGGTTGTGGAGACCCAGTACTTC. The complete variable domain, with remaining parts taken from reference TRBV2 and TRBJ2-5, reads EPEVTQTPSHQVTQMGQEVILRCVPISNHLYFYWYRQILGQKVEFLVSFYNNEISEKSEIFDDQFSVERPDGSNFTLKIRSTKLEDSAMYFCASSRTSGVVETQYFGPGTRLLVL.

The rearrangement joins TRBV9 to TRBJ2-1, with D possibly TRBD1 on 5 matching bases. Germline CDR1 SGDLS, CDR2 YYNGEE. Between the trimmed V and J ends, which lost 3 bases and 6 bases, there was a span of 25 bases. CDR3 length equals 18 residues. CDR3 DNA sequence: TGTGCCAGCAGCGCCCAACCCCAGGGAAAAAAAAGAGTCAATGAGCAGTTCTTC. This translates into CASSAQPQGKKRVNEQFF.

This clone has just one count. The V gene is TRBV5-1, the J gene TRBJ1-4, with TRBD1 identical over 7 bases. Germline lookup yields CDR1 SGHRS and CDR2 YFSETQ. Trimming at V came to 4 bases and at J to 3 bases, leaving 6 bases not matched to a gene. This CDR3 spans 15 amino acids. The CDR3 coding sequence is TGCGCCAGCAGCGGATCAGGGGGAGCTAATGAAAAACTGTTTTTT. This gives the protein CASSGSGGANEKLFF.

The chain joins TRBV5-6 to TRBJ1-5; 11 nucleotides agree with TRBD1. CDR1 is SGHDT and CDR2 is YYEEEE in the germline V gene. CDR3 length: 15 residues. V was pared by 3 bases and J by 6 bases, with 5 bases of the junction left unmatched. As DNA, the CDR3 is TGTGCCAGCAGCTCTGGACAGGGGGCGTCTCAGCCCCAGCATTTT. This codes for CASSSGQGASQPQHF. Variable domain in full (rest from reference TRBV5-6 and TRBJ1-5): DAGVTQSPTHLIKTRGQQVTLRCSPKSGHDTVSWYQQALGQGPQFIFQYYEEEERQRGNFPDRFSGHQFPNYSSELNVNALLLGDSALYLCASSSGQGASQPQHFGDGTRLSIL.

This chain links TRBV30 with TRBJ2-3; either TRBD1 or TRBD2 may fit D (5 bases each). The length of the CDR3 is 15 residues. Germline assignment: CDR1 GTSNPN and CDR2 SVGIG (reference sequence). The V end lost 1 base, the J end lost 0 bases, and 11 bases lay between the germline ends. This CDR3 reads CAWSADGASTDTQYF. The CDR3 nucleotides are TGTGCCTGGAGTGCCGACGGGGCTAGCACAGATACGCAGTATTTT.

This chain links TRBV11-3 with TRBJ2-3; D remains ambiguous. The CDR3 consists of 13 residues. Germline V gene sequence: CDR1 SGHNT, CDR2 YENEEA. With 4 bases removed from V and 4 bases from J, the gap between germline ends came to 9 bases. The CDR3 nucleotides are TGTGCCAGCAGCTCCATTCCAGCAGATACGCAGTATTTT. It encodes CASSSIPADTQYF.

The chain links TRBV21-1 to TRBJ2-7; the table's D call of TRBD1 was not tested on the DNA. TRBV21-1 is labeled a pseudogene. This CDR3 is 17 amino acids long. The CDR3 coding sequence is TGTGCCAGCAGCAAAGTCCGAGATGGGGCGAGCTCCTACGAGCAGTACGTC. This translates into CASSKVRDGASSYEQYV.

This clone is a singleton in its sample. The genes are TRBV21-1 and TRBJ2-5; the table assigns TRBD1, which was not confirmed against the DNA. TRBV21-1 is listed as a pseudogene. The CDR3 is 15 amino acids. DNA for the CDR3: TGTGCCAGCAGCAAAGGGGGACAGCTCCAAGAGACCCAGTACTTC. The encoded protein is CASSKGGQLQETQYF.

The chain links TRBV19 to TRBJ1-1, with D unclear. Germline lookup yields CDR1 LNHDA and CDR2 SQIVND (reference sequence). V lost 4 bases and J 0 bases, leaving 9 bases between the germline ends. The CDR3 runs to 14 residues. CDR3 protein: CASSSGLLNTEAFF. For the CDR3, the DNA is TGTGCCAGTAGTAGCGGACTCCTGAACACTGAAGCTTTCTTT.

The chain employs TRBV5-1 and TRBJ2-3; 11 bases agree with TRBD1. The CDR3 totals 17 residues. V was clipped by 2 bases and J by 7 bases; unmatched bases: 12. Germline assignment: CDR1 SGHRS and CDR2 YFSETQ. In DNA, the CDR3 is TGCGCCAGCAGCTTTCAAGGGACAGGGGGATTTCCTAATACGCAGTATTTT. It translates to CASSFQGTGGFPNTQYF.

The V call is TRBV6-1, the J call TRBJ2-7; perhaps D is TRBD1 or TRBD2 (5 bases each). Germline assignment: CDR1 MNHNS and CDR2 SASEGT. V lost 1 base to trimming and J lost 2 bases, with 15 bases between them. The CDR3 covers 16 residues. The CDR3 sequence: CASSEGFGTATYEQYF. The CDR3 nucleotides read TGTGCCAGCAGTGAAGGGTTTGGGACCGCAACCTACGAGCAGTACTTC.

The gene calls are TRBV14 and TRBJ2-5; D is possibly TRBD1 or TRBD2 (6 bases each). The germline V gene encodes CDR1 SGHDN and CDR2 FVKESK. The CDR3 has 15 amino acids. The germline V and J ends were trimmed by 4 bases and 2 bases, with 14 bases remaining between them. CDR3 protein: CASSPGARWQETQYF. The CDR3 DNA is TGTGCCAGCAGCCCGGGGGCGAGGTGGCAAGAGACCCAGTACTTC.

This chain uses TRBV5-1 with TRBJ1-3; the D gene is possibly TRBD1 (6 bases). Germline assignment: CDR1 SGHRS and CDR2 YFSETQ. Trimming took 3 bases from V and 4 from J, leaving 14 bases between them. The CDR3 extends over 15 amino acids. The CDR3 here is CASSYEQGHGNTIYF. CDR3 sequence (DNA): TGCGCCAGCAGCTACGAACAGGGCCACGGAAACACCATATATTTT.

The J gene is TRBJ2-3, the V gene TRBV7-3, with D unresolved. Germline CDR1 reads SGHTA; CDR2 reads FQGTGA. This CDR3 region has 13 residues. The V end was cut by 0 bases, the J end by 6 bases, with 7 bases between. CDR3 bases: TGTGCCAGCAGCTTAACGTACCGGGATACGCAGTATTTT. It is translated as CASSLTYRDTQYF. Full variable domain (remainder filled in from reference TRBV7-3 and TRBJ2-3): GAGVSQTPSNKVTEKGKYVELRCDPISGHTALYWYRQSLGQGPEFLIYFQGTGAADDSGLPNDRFFAVRPEGSVSTLKIQRTERGDSAVYLCASSLTYRDTQYFGPGTRLTVL.

V and J are TRBV10-3 and TRBJ1-5; a weak D match, TRBD1 (5 bases). The CDR3 is 16 residues long. Deletions cut 3 bases from V and 0 bases from J, with 12 bases between. Germline V CDR1 and CDR2: ENHRY, SYGVKD. DNA for the CDR3: TGTGCCATCAGTGACGTAGACAGTGATAGCAATCAGCCCCAGCATTTT. Protein product: CAISDVDSDSNQPQHF.

The chain combines TRBV2 with TRBJ2-5; TRBD2 matches 7 bases. Germline CDR1 reads SNHLY; CDR2 reads FYNNEI. The CDR3 length is 11 residues. V lost 10 bases and J lost 5; bases outside the gene matches: 4. The CDR3 nucleotides read TGTGCCATTCTCGGGAGGGAGACCCAGTACTTC. Residues: CAILGRETQYF.

V is TRBV7-9 and J is TRBJ2-3; possibly TRBD1 for D (6 bases). Looked up from germline, CDR1 is SEHNR and CDR2 is FQNEAQ (reference sequence). The V gene lost 5 bases and the J gene lost 0 bases, with 12 bases spanning the gap. This CDR3 has 15 residues. CDR3 DNA: TGTGCCAGCAGCCCAACAGGGTCCAGCACAGATACGCAGTATTTT. Amino acids: CASSPTGSSTDTQYF. Variable domain in full (rest from reference TRBV7-9 and TRBJ2-3): DTGVSQNPRHKITKRGQNVTFRCDPISEHNRLYWYRQTLGQGPEFLTYFQNEAQLEKSRLLSDRFSAERPKGSFSTLEIQRTEQGDSAMYLCASSPTGSSTDTQYFGPGTRLTVL.

The V and J genes are TRBV5-1 and TRBJ1-3; tentatively, D is TRBD1 (5 bases). The CDR3 sequence is 15 residues long. CDR1 and CDR2 (germline): SGHRS, YFSETQ. Deletions cut 0 bases from V and 4 bases from J, with 11 bases between. The CDR3 DNA follows: TGCGCCAGCAGCTTGGAGAGCAGGGTCGGAAACACCATATATTTT. This codes for CASSLESRVGNTIYF.

The chain carries TRBV2 and TRBJ2-2, with D possibly called TRBD1 or TRBD2 (7 bases each). V shed 7 bases and J shed 10 bases, with 22 bases lying between them. The CDR3 sequence is 15 residues long. Germline V gene lookup returns CDR1 SNHLY and CDR2 FYNNEI. The CDR3 DNA is TGTGCCAGCATCCCAGGGGTGCAGGGGGGGATGGAGCTGTTTTTT. It specifies CASIPGVQGGMELFF.

The chain uses TRBV29-1 and TRBJ2-1; a possible D gene is TRBD2 (6 bases). This CDR3 has 17 residues. Germline V gene lookup returns CDR1 SQVTM and CDR2 ANQGSEA. V gave up 4 bases and J gave up 0 bases, with 19 bases separating them. CDR3 nucleotides: TGCAGCGTTGGGGTAGGGAGGATTCCGAGCTCCTACAATGAGCAGTTCTTC. Encoded protein: CSVGVGRIPSSYNEQFF.

The gene calls are TRBV30 and TRBJ1-2; D is unresolved. The V gene's germline CDR1 is GTSNPN and CDR2 SVGIG (reference sequence). CDR3 size: 17 residues. Trimming left V 3 bases short and J 0 bases short, with 20 bases between. CDR3 residues: CAWSAGLGGRANYGYTF. The CDR3 nucleotides are TGTGCCTGGAGCGCCGGACTGGGTGGCCGAGCTAACTATGGCTACACCTTC.

This chain uses TRBV5-5 with TRBJ2-1, with TRBD2 matching over 10 bases. Germline loops: CDR1 SGHKS, CDR2 YYEKEE (reference sequence). The CDR3 totals 14 residues. The ends lost 5 bases at V and 5 bases at J; junction bases unmatched: 4. The CDR3: CASSFSGGNNEQFF. In nucleotides, the CDR3 is TGTGCCAGCAGTTTTAGCGGGGGGAACAATGAGCAGTTCTTC.